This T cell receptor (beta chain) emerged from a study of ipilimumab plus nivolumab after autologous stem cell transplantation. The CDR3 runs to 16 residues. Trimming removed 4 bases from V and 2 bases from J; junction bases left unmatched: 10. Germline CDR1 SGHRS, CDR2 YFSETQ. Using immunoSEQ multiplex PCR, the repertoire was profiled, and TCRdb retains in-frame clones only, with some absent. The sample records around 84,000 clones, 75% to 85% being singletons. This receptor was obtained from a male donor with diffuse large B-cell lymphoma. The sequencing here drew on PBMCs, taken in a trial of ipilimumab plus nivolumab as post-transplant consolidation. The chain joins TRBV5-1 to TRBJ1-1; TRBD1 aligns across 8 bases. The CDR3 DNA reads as TGCGCCAGCAGCCTATCCCGGGACAGGCCTAACACTGAAGCTTTCTTT. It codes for CASSLSRDRPNTEAFF.